Listed here are 14 T cell receptor beta chains from one sample, sequenced in a study of kidney transplant recipient with SARS-CoV-2 infection. TCRdb independently ran MiXCR on the reads; one entry per CDR3 protein. The table lists 200,000 to 250,000 distinct CDR3 sequences, around 30% of them singletons. The sequencing here drew on a blood sample, taken at baseline and on approximately day 120 from a kidney transplant recipient. The receptors here all came from a male patient aged 30 to 40 who had COVID-19 and was a kidney transplant recipient. Some T cells here may be from the graft donor.

This clonotype was counted many times. The rearrangement uses TRBV6-5 and TRBJ2-1; 9 nucleotides match TRBD2. CDR1 is MNHEY and CDR2 is SVGAGI in the germline V gene. This CDR3 contains 16 residues. Losses at the gene ends were 5 bases for V and 3 bases for J; bases not matched to a gene: 8. DNA for the CDR3: TGTGCCAGCAGTGTGGGCGGGAGGGGAATCTACAATGAGCAGTTCTTC. Encoded protein: CASSVGGRGIYNEQFF.

At least ten counts were recorded for this clonotype. The rearrangement joins TRBV30 to TRBJ2-7, with 9 bases fitting TRBD2. The CDR3 has 15 amino acids. J lost 2 bases, V lost 1 base, and 6 bases had no gene match. Germline values: CDR1 GTSNPN, CDR2 SVGIG (reference sequence). The CDR3 sequence is CAWSARLAVTYEQYF. CDR3 nucleotides: TGTGCCTGGAGTGCTCGACTAGCGGTTACCTACGAGCAGTACTTC.

About this clonotype: This may stem from a read error, because a much larger clone lies one nucleotide away. The chain joins TRBV6-2 or TRBV6-3 to TRBJ1-2, with TRBD1 matching over 7 bases. Germline CDR1 and CDR2: MNHEY and SVGEGT. The CDR3 totals 15 residues. Here the CDR3 reads CASSYQDRPNCGYTF. As DNA, the CDR3 is TGTGCCAGCAGTTACCAGGACAGGCCAAACTGTGGCTACACCTTC.

This clonotype was recorded at least ten times. The rearrangement links TRBV11-1 to TRBJ1-2, with unresolved D. Germline lookup yields CDR1 SGHAT and CDR2 FQDESV (reference sequence). Trimming left V 5 bases short and J 4 bases short, with 23 bases between. This CDR3 region has 17 residues. The CDR3 DNA is TGTGCCAGCAGCCTGAGAGCTAAGGCTGGAAAGACCTATGGCTACACCTTC. Translation: CASSLRAKAGKTYGYTF. The full variable domain, in which reference TRBV11-1 and TRBJ1-2 provide the parts outside the CDR3, is EAEVAQSPRYKITEKSQAVAFWCDPISGHATLYWYRQILGQGPELLVQFQDESVVDDSQLPKDRFSAERLKGVDSTLKIQPAELGDSAMYLCASSLRAKAGKTYGYTFGSGTRLTVV.

There are many counts of this clonotype. V and J are TRBV6-5 and TRBJ2-1, with D perhaps TRBD1 or TRBD2 (5 bases each). CDR1 and CDR2 (germline): MNHEY, SVGAGI. Trimming took off 8 bases at V and 4 bases at J, with 12 bases between the two ends. The CDR3 contains 13 residues. The CDR3 reads CASFPGPYNEQFF. The CDR3 DNA is TGTGCCAGCTTTCCGGGACCTTACAATGAGCAGTTCTTC.

The chain couples TRBV2 to TRBJ2-3; weak D call: TRBD2 (5 bases). Germline CDR1 SNHLY, CDR2 FYNNEI. The CDR3 consists of 15 residues. Trimming took 6 bases from V and 3 from J, leaving 16 bases between them. DNA for the CDR3: TGTGCCAGCAGCCCCCACCCTCGGGAAACAGATACGCAGTATTTT. Its translation is CASSPHPRETDTQYF.

This clonotype was picked up many times. This chain joins TRBV3-2 and TRBJ2-1; the table's D call TRBD1 went unverified against the DNA. TRBV3-2 is recorded as a pseudogene. The CDR3 runs 15 residues. CDR3 bases: TGTGCCAGCAGCCAAACAAGGGGGTCCTACAATGAGCAGTTCTTC. Translating gives CASSQTRGSYNEQFF.

This clonotype was observed many times. The CDR3 is CASSTRTRARGNTGELFF. CDR3 bases: TGTGCCAGCAGTACCCGGACTAGGGCGCGGGGGAACACCGGGGAGCTGTTTTTT. The chain links TRBV27 to TRBJ2-2; 7 bases fit TRBD2. Germline CDR1 MNHEY, CDR2 SMNVEV (reference sequence). Unmatched junction bases numbered 13, after V lost 5 bases and J lost 1 base. The CDR3 has 18 amino acids.

This clonotype was seen at least ten times. The rearrangement links TRBV9 to TRBJ1-2, with D unresolved. The CDR3 is 16 residues long. Between the trimmed V and J ends, which lost 7 bases and 4 bases, there was a span of 23 bases. The germline V gene has CDR1 SGDLS and CDR2 YYNGEE. The CDR3 DNA reads TGTGCCAGCTATATCGTGTACTCAAGAAAGACCTATGGCTACACCTTC. Protein product: CASYIVYSRKTYGYTF.

The table lists this clonotype with many counts. The chain has TRBV24-1 and TRBJ2-5, with 7 bases matching TRBD1. The CDR3 consists of 15 residues. The germline gives CDR1 KGHDR, CDR2 SFDVKD. V was clipped by 3 bases and J by 0 bases; unmatched bases: 3. In nucleotides, the CDR3 is TGTGCCACCAGTGATAGACAGGGATACCAAGAGACCCAGTACTTC. Translation gives CATSDRQGYQETQYF.

This clonotype occurred many times. V gene TRBV12-3 or TRBV12-4 combines with J gene TRBJ1-2; no definite D call. The V end was cut by 4 bases, the J end by 4 bases, with 22 bases between. The CDR3 sequence is 17 residues long. The chain's CDR3 is CASSWVPTAGKTYGYTF. The CDR3 DNA sequence: TGTGCCAGCAGTTGGGTACCCACAGCAGGAAAGACCTATGGCTACACCTTC.

The table lists this clonotype with many counts. The V call is TRBV11-1, the J call TRBJ1-2; D gene unclear. The CDR3 is made up of 17 amino acids. Per germline, CDR1 SGHAT and CDR2 FQDESV (reference sequence). Trimming left V 5 bases short and J 4 bases short, with 23 bases between. The CDR3 loop reads CASSAFIKAGKTYGYTF. The CDR3 DNA follows: TGTGCCAGCAGCGCTTTTATTAAGGCTGGAAAGACCTATGGCTACACCTTC.

As regards this clonotype: This clone may be a read error of a much larger clone one base away. The chain uses TRBV7-9 and TRBJ2-7, with 7 nucleotides matching TRBD1. The CDR3 extends over 14 amino acids. Per the germline V gene, CDR1 is SEHNR and CDR2 is FQNEAQ (reference sequence). The J segment lost 2 bases and the V segment lost 5 bases, leaving 6 bases of the junction unmatched. CDR3 sequence (DNA): TGTGCCAGCAGCCCGACAGGGATCCCCTACGAGCAGTACTTC. Translated, it gives CASSPTGIPYEQYF.

This clonotype has at least ten counts. This rearrangement joins TRBV28 to TRBJ1-1; D gene uncertain. Germline V gene sequence: CDR1 MDHEN, CDR2 SYDVKM. V lost 1 base to trimming and J lost 1 base, with 13 bases between them. The CDR3 totals 16 residues. Here the CDR3 DNA reads TGTGCCAGCAGTTTATCCTCCTGGGAGGGGAACACTGAAGCTTTCTTT. It specifies CASSLSSWEGNTEAFF.